Described below is a single T cell receptor (beta chain) sequence and its context. This sample is drawn from a study of human T cells and chemical hapten exposure. Looked up from germline, CDR1 is LGHNA and CDR2 is YSLEER. This CDR3 has 14 amino acids. The junction had 5 bases not matched to a gene; V was cut back by 4 bases and J by 5 bases. Time point described: patch test 1, 2 weeks after DPC sensitization. Noted treatment: therapeutic diphenylcyclopropenone sensitization with weekly scalp DPC. Within the library, unique molecular identifiers were attached to each individual cDNA molecule. TCRdb reprocessed the RACE reads via MiXCR and lists one record per CDR3 protein. The data hold roughly 160,000 distinct CDR3 sequences, with more than 14% observed a single time.

Sequences were derived from whole blood, sampled in connection with sensitization to the hapten diphenylcyclopropenone (DPC). The chain uses TRBV4-3 and TRBJ2-1; TRBD2 matches at 7 bases. This TCR derives from a woman younger than 45 with alopecia areata. Some clones in this sample may be carry-over from other donors' samples. CDR3 sequence: CASSLGLRNNEQFF. For the CDR3, the DNA is TGCGCCAGCAGCCTGGGACTACGCAACAATGAGCAGTTCTTC.